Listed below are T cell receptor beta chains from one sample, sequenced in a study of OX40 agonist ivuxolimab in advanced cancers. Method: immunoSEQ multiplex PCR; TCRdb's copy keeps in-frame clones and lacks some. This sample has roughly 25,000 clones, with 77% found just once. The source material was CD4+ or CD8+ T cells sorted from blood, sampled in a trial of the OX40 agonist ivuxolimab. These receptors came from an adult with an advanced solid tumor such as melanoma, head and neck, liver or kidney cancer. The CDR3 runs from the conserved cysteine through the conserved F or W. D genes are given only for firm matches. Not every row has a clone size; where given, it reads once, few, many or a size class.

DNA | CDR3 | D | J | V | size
TGTGCCAGCAGCCTCAGTGGGGCCAACGTCCTGACTTTC | CASSLSGANVLTF | - | TRBJ2-6 | TRBV6-1 | -
TGTGCCAGCAGCCAAAACGATGGCTACACCTTC | CASSQNDGYTF | - | TRBJ1-2 | TRBV9 | few
TGCGCCAGCAGCTTCGGGACAGGAGTAAGAGAGACCCAGTACTTC | CASSFGTGVRETQYF | TRBD1 | TRBJ2-5 | TRBV5-1 | -
TGTGCCAGCACCCTACGGGGCTACGAGCAGTACTTC | CASTLRGYEQYF | - | TRBJ2-7 | TRBV11-2 | -
TGCGCCAGCAGCCATGAACGGGGGACATATGGCTACACCTTC | CASSHERGTYGYTF | - | TRBJ1-2 | TRBV4-3 | -
TGTGCCAGCAGCCAAGAAGGGAGAACTAATGAAAAACTGTTTTTT | CASSQEGRTNEKLFF | - | TRBJ1-4 | TRBV4-2 | -
TGTGCCAGCAGCCCCGGACAGGCCATAAATCAGCCCCAGCATTTT | CASSPGQAINQPQHF | TRBD1 | TRBJ1-5 | TRBV6-1 | once
TGCAGCGTTCGGCGGACAGGGGCGGCTGACACTGAAGCTTTCTTT | CSVRRTGAADTEAFF | TRBD1 | TRBJ1-1 | TRBV29-1 | -
TGTGCCAGCAGTTACAACCGGGACTCCTACGAGCAGTACTTC | CASSYNRDSYEQYF | - | TRBJ2-7 | TRBV6-5 | -
TGTGCCACCAGCAGAGAAGTTCCAGGGATGAACACTGAAGCTTTCTTT | CATSREVPGMNTEAFF | - | TRBJ1-1 | TRBV15 | -
TGTGCCAGCTCACCACCGGCAGCGGGGGGACTTTATCAAGAGACCCAGTACTTC | CASSPPAAGGLYQETQYF | TRBD2 | TRBJ2-5 | TRBV18 | -
TGCGCCAGCAGCCGGGGACAGGGTAGCTCTGGGGCCAACGTCCTGACTTTC | CASSRGQGSSGANVLTF | TRBD1 | TRBJ2-6 | TRBV5-1 | -
TGCGCCATCAACTCTCTTAACCGCTCTGGGGCCAACGTCCTGACTTTC | CAINSLNRSGANVLTF | - | TRBJ2-6 | TRBV10-1 | -
TGTGCCAGCAGAAGGCGCCGGCGGGACCCGAGGGATACGCAGTATTTT | CASRRRRRDPRDTQYF | - | TRBJ2-3 | TRBV21-1 | -
TGTGCCAGCAGCTCGCCGGCACGCGGAGGAAACACCATATATTTT | CASSSPARGGNTIYF | - | TRBJ1-3 | TRBV11-2 | -
TGTGCCAGTAGTTTAACAGGGGGGGATCAGCCCCAGCATTTT | CASSLTGGDQPQHF | TRBD1 | TRBJ1-5 | TRBV19 | -
TGTGCCAGCAGCAGAGACAGGGCGTCCGAGCAGTACTTC | CASSRDRASEQYF | TRBD1 | TRBJ2-7 | TRBV7-2 | -
TGTGCCAGTAGCCTCACCCCCGAGTTTCCGCAGTATTTT | CASSLTPEFPQYF | - | TRBJ2-3 | TRBV19 | -
TGTGCCAGCAGCTTAGCGGGGGCGGCGAACACCGGGGAGCTGTTTTTT | CASSLAGAANTGELFF | - | TRBJ2-2 | TRBV7-2 | once
TGTGCCAGTAGGGACAGGGGCCCCTGGGAAGCTTTCTTT | CASRDRGPWEAFF | TRBD1 | TRBJ1-1 | TRBV19 | few
TGTGCCAGCAGCTCGGCCCGCAGCCGTACCCCCTATGGCTACACCTTC | CASSSARSRTPYGYTF | - | TRBJ1-2 | TRBV11-2 | once
TGTGCCAGCAGCTCCCGCGTTGACGGGGGGACCGGGGAGCTGTTTTTT | CASSSRVDGGTGELFF | TRBD2 | TRBJ2-2 | TRBV9 | few
TGTGCCAGCAGTAACGAATACTTGACGACCTACGAGCAGTACTTC | CASSNEYLTTYEQYF | - | TRBJ2-7 | TRBV7-2 | -
TGTGCCAGCAGTTTATACAGCGGGACGAACACCGGGGAGCTGTTTTTT | CASSLYSGTNTGELFF | TRBD2 | TRBJ2-2 | TRBV27 | -
TGCGCCAGCAGTGAGACGACAGCTCCAGGCCAAGAGACCCAGTACTTC | CASSETTAPGQETQYF | - | TRBJ2-5 | TRBV10-2 | -